A single sample gave rise to the 30 T cell receptor beta chains below, sequenced in a study of shared clonotypes between healthy human individuals. Naive CD8 isolation took CD45RO-negative cells positively selected for CCR7 and excluded terminally differentiated effector memory CD45RA+ cells. Profiled with immunoSEQ multiplex PCR; TCRdb holds only in-frame clones, not every one. The sample includes roughly 770,000 clones, about 96% seen only once; the top ten take less than 0.25%. The specimen sequenced was naive CD8+ T cells sorted from blood. The receptors come from a man aged 25-45 years in good health.

The chain couples TRBV20-1 to TRBJ1-3; D unclear. CDR3 length equals 11 residues. Germline V lookup: CDR1 DFQATT, CDR2 SNEGSKA (reference sequence). V lost 4 bases and J lost 7, with 8 bases in between. This CDR3 is CSAIYENTIYF. The CDR3 DNA reads TGCAGTGCTATATACGAGAACACCATATATTTT.

This clone was seen once. This sequence joins TRBV7-6 and TRBJ2-3; D tentatively reads TRBD1 or TRBD2 (5 bases each). Trimming shortened V by 7 bases and J by 3 bases, and 14 bases separated the two germline ends. CDR1 is SGHVS, CDR2 FNYEAQ, per germline. This CDR3 is 14 amino acids long. The CDR3 coding sequence is TGTGCCAGCACCCAGGGCTGGGGGACAGATACGCAGTATTTT. As protein: CASTQGWGTDTQYF.

The chain is built from TRBV28 and TRBJ1-2; 8 nucleotides align to TRBD1. The CDR3 spans 14 residues. CDR1 is MDHEN and CDR2 is SYDVKM in the germline V gene. Trimming took 2 bases from V and 4 from J; bases not matched to a gene: 3. The CDR3 DNA is TGTGCCAGCAGTTTAGGGACAGGCCCCTATGGCTACACCTTC. Residues: CASSLGTGPYGYTF.

With regard to this clone: A read error may produce the germline difference seen at one junction end. The genes are TRBV29-1 and TRBJ2-3; TRBD1 agrees at 8 bases. Germline lookup yields CDR1 SQVTM and CDR2 ANQGSEA. This CDR3 contains 15 residues. The CDR3 reads CSVGRLTGVKDAQYF. The CDR3 DNA is TGCAGCGTTGGACGTCTGACAGGGGTTAAAGATGCGCAGTATTTT.

The rearrangement links TRBV27 to TRBJ2-7; 8 bases match TRBD1. V was clipped by 4 bases and J by 4 bases; unmatched bases: 12. The germline V gene encodes CDR1 MNHEY and CDR2 SMNVEV (reference sequence). This CDR3 region has 16 residues. CDR3 amino acids: CASSSALGTGVYEQYF. DNA of the CDR3: TGTGCCAGCAGTTCCGCTCTCGGGACAGGAGTTTACGAGCAGTACTTC.

This clone has a single count. V gene TRBV11-2 combines with J gene TRBJ2-3; D is ambiguous. This CDR3 comprises 16 residues. Looked up from germline, CDR1 is SGHAT and CDR2 is FQNNGV. V was shortened by 5 bases and J by 4 bases, with 19 bases between the two germline ends. CDR3 nucleotide sequence: TGTGCCAGCAGCCTAGGCTGGAACCCAAGCGCAGATACGCAGTATTTT. Protein sequence: CASSLGWNPSADTQYF. Full variable domain (missing parts from reference TRBV11-2 and TRBJ2-3): EAGVAQSPRYKIIEKRQSVAFWCNPISGHATLYWYQQILGQGPKLLIQFQNNGVVDDSQLPKDRFSAERLKGVDSTLKIQPAKLEDSAVYLCASSLGWNPSADTQYFGPGTRLTVL.

V gene TRBV19 combines with J gene TRBJ2-1, with D unresolved. The CDR3 consists of 16 residues. Trimming shortened V by 3 bases and J by 2 bases, and 14 bases separated the two germline ends. Per germline, CDR1 LNHDA and CDR2 SQIVND (reference sequence). CDR3 amino acids: CASSMVPADPYNEQFF. CDR3 bases: TGTGCCAGTAGTATGGTCCCTGCGGATCCCTACAATGAGCAGTTCTTC.

A single count supports this clone. This sequence joins TRBV4-2 and TRBJ2-7; 8 nucleotides line up with TRBD1. The CDR3 length is 14 residues. Germline values: CDR1 LGHNA, CDR2 YNFKEQ. After removal of 5 bases from V and 6 bases from J, the junction contained 9 bases not matched to a gene. The CDR3 region is CASSARTGLLEQYF. CDR3 sequence (DNA): TGTGCCAGCAGCGCCCGGACAGGGCTCCTCGAGCAGTACTTC.

This chain uses TRBV9 with TRBJ1-1; D not certain. The CDR3 spans 11 residues. Trimming removed 4 bases from V and 4 bases from J, with 5 bases in between. The germline V gene encodes CDR1 SGDLS and CDR2 YYNGEE. The CDR3 DNA follows: TGTGCCAGCAGCTTAGGCACTGAAGCTTTCTTT. It specifies CASSLGTEAFF.

The table lists this clone with a count of one. The J gene is TRBJ2-7, the V gene TRBV27, with 8 bases that match TRBD2. Germline loops: CDR1 MNHEY, CDR2 SMNVEV (reference sequence). J gave up 3 bases and V 1 base, and 5 bases lay outside the gene matches. This CDR3 has 15 amino acids. The CDR3 reads CASSLFSGTGYEQYF. The CDR3 DNA is TGTGCCAGCAGTTTATTTAGCGGGACGGGCTACGAGCAGTACTTC.

The gene calls are TRBV5-6 and TRBJ2-7; no definite D call. The germline V and J ends were trimmed by 3 bases and 0 bases, with 10 bases remaining between them. CDR1 and CDR2 (germline): SGHDT, YYEEEE. The CDR3 is 14 residues long. CDR3: CASSSTPSSYEQYF. CDR3 nucleotide sequence: TGTGCCAGCAGCTCCACCCCTTCCTCCTACGAGCAGTACTTC.

The chain has TRBV28 and TRBJ2-7, with D perhaps matching TRBD2 (6 bases). The CDR3 runs to 16 residues. CDR1 MDHEN and CDR2 SYDVKM come from the germline V gene. Trimming removed 2 bases at V and 2 bases at J, with 16 bases between. The CDR3 DNA is TGTGCCAGCAGTTTAACCTGGGCTAGCGAGACCTACGAGCAGTACTTC. This gives the protein CASSLTWASETYEQYF.

This clone is a singleton in its sample. This rearrangement joins TRBV7-9 to TRBJ2-1; D is perhaps TRBD1 or TRBD2 (7 bases each). V dropped 5 bases and J dropped 0 bases, with 11 bases sitting between them. The CDR3 totals 15 residues. Germline-derived CDR1 and CDR2 are SEHNR and FQNEAQ (reference sequence). Written as DNA, the CDR3 is TGTGCCAGCAGCCCCAGGGGGGGCTCCTACAATGAGCAGTTCTTC. Amino acids: CASSPRGGSYNEQFF.

This clone was seen once. Additional DNA sequences in this sample encode the identical CDR3. This rearrangement joins TRBV20-1 to TRBJ2-3; D is possibly TRBD2 (5 bases). In germline, CDR1 is DFQATT, CDR2 SNEGSKA (reference sequence). This CDR3 spans 10 amino acids. The germline V and J ends were trimmed by 5 bases and 6 bases, with 6 bases remaining between them. CDR3 protein: CSASGDTQYF. The CDR3 nucleotides read TGCAGTGCTTCGGGGGATACGCAGTATTTT.

The J gene is TRBJ2-5, the V gene TRBV10-2, with 7 bases identical to TRBD2. Germline V CDR1 and CDR2: WSHSY, SAAADI. This CDR3 region has 14 residues. V trimming: 2 bases; J trimming: 3 bases; junction bases outside the gene matches: 3. For the CDR3, the DNA is TGCGCCAGCAGTGAGGTGGGACTAAAAGAGACCCAGTACTTC. This sequence encodes CASSEVGLKETQYF.

The chain recombines TRBV28 with TRBJ2-2; tentative D call: TRBD1 (6 bases). In germline, CDR1 is MDHEN, CDR2 SYDVKM. V lost 6 bases to trimming and J lost 7 bases, with 21 bases between them. The CDR3 runs to 16 residues. The CDR3 here is CASSPFLGAHSGELFF. The CDR3 DNA reads TGTGCCAGCAGCCCTTTTTTGGGGGCGCATAGCGGGGAGCTGTTTTTT.

The genes are TRBV27 and TRBJ2-7; D perhaps matches TRBD2 (6 bases). V lost 3 bases and J 0 bases, leaving 12 bases between the germline ends. This CDR3 has 15 residues. The germline gives CDR1 MNHEY, CDR2 SMNVEV (reference sequence). The CDR3 region has the DNA TGTGCCAGCAGTTTTTTACCGGACTACTCCTACGAGCAGTACTTC. This sequence encodes CASSFLPDYSYEQYF.

The rearrangement links TRBV7-2 to TRBJ1-5; D ambiguous. Per the germline V gene, CDR1 is SGHTA and CDR2 is FQGNSA. V was clipped by 0 bases and J by 0 bases, with 6 bases between them. The CDR3 totals 15 residues. The CDR3 bases are TGTGCCAGCAGCTTAGCGGGAGGTAGCAATCAGCCCCAGCATTTT. Translating gives CASSLAGGSNQPQHF.

The rearrangement uses TRBV9 and TRBJ1-1; no clear D. Germline V gives CDR1 SGDLS, CDR2 YYNGEE. Trimming pared 3 bases from V and 6 bases from J, leaving 9 bases between. CDR3 length: 12 amino acids. CDR3 sequence reads: CASSEDGAEAFF. In nucleotides, the CDR3 is TGTGCCAGCAGCGAGGACGGCGCTGAAGCTTTCTTT.

This clone was counted once. V is TRBV6-1 and J is TRBJ2-1; 10 nucleotides match TRBD1. The length of the CDR3 is 19 residues. Germline loops: CDR1 MNHNS, CDR2 SASEGT. J lost 4 bases, V lost 4 bases, and 16 bases had no gene match. The CDR3 protein is CASSALTGTGDSFYNEQFF. In DNA form, the CDR3 reads TGTGCCAGCAGTGCGCTCACCGGGACAGGGGACTCCTTTTACAATGAGCAGTTCTTC.

The chain links TRBV9 to TRBJ1-2; TRBD1 is a possible D gene (5 bases). The CDR3 length is 16 residues. Germline CDR1 SGDLS, CDR2 YYNGEE. V was pared by 5 bases and J by 3 bases, with 20 bases between. CDR3 region: CASSPGRRSDHYGYTF. In nucleotides, the CDR3 is TGTGCCAGCAGTCCGGGACGGCGTTCGGACCACTATGGCTACACCTTC. The whole variable domain, remainder taken from reference TRBV9 and TRBJ1-2, is DSGVTQTPKHLITATGQRVTLRCSPRSGDLSVYWYQQSLDQGLQFLIQYYNGEERAKGNILERFSAQQFPDLHSELNLSSLELGDSALYFCASSPGRRSDHYGYTFGSGTRLTVV.

This clone has a single count. V usage is TRBV6-1 and J usage is TRBJ2-1; no firm D call. The germline V gene has CDR1 MNHNS and CDR2 SASEGT. CDR3 size: 15 residues. The ends were cut back, 3 bases at V and 0 bases at J, with 9 bases in the middle. In DNA form, the CDR3 reads TGTGCCAGCAGTGATGATTCGAGCTCCTACAATGAGCAGTTCTTC. Translating it yields CASSDDSSSYNEQFF.

The rearrangement joins TRBV19 to TRBJ2-1, with D perhaps matching TRBD1 or TRBD2 (6 bases each). This CDR3 is built from 14 residues. Germline CDR1 LNHDA, CDR2 SQIVND (reference sequence). Trimming removed 5 bases at V and 3 bases at J, with 11 bases between. The CDR3 reads CASSQGGYYNEQFF. In DNA form, the CDR3 reads TGTGCCAGTAGTCAAGGGGGGTACTACAATGAGCAGTTCTTC.

The V call is TRBV2, the J call TRBJ1-2; D gene ambiguous. Between the trimmed V and J ends, which lost 5 bases and 4 bases, there was a span of 8 bases. The CDR3 spans 12 residues. CDR1 and CDR2 from the germline V gene are SNHLY and FYNNEI. DNA of the CDR3: TGTGCCAGCAGTAACACAGCCTATGGCTACACCTTC. Its protein is CASSNTAYGYTF.

This clone has only a few counts. Within the sample, other DNA sequences also encode this same CDR3. The genes are TRBV19 and TRBJ2-7, with TRBD2 identical over 7 bases. There are 14 residues in the CDR3. V lost 1 base and J lost 0; bases outside the gene matches: 0. The germline V gene encodes CDR1 LNHDA and CDR2 SQIVND (reference sequence). CDR3 amino acids: CASSIGGSSYEQYF. The CDR3 coding sequence is TGTGCCAGTAGTATAGGCGGGAGCTCCTACGAGCAGTACTTC.

This clone was counted once. This rearrangement joins TRBV6-5 to TRBJ2-5; D is possibly TRBD2 (5 bases). The CDR3 has 16 amino acids. Germline-derived CDR1 and CDR2 are MNHEY and SVGAGI. Trimming pared 3 bases from V and 10 bases from J, leaving 24 bases between. The CDR3 nucleotides are TGTGCCAGCAGTTATTATTGGCAGGAAGGACTCTTTGACCAGTACTTC. This translates into CASSYYWQEGLFDQYF.

This chain uses TRBV29-1 with TRBJ2-1; a possible D gene is TRBD2 (6 bases). The CDR3 has 14 residues. The V and J ends lost 3 bases and 4 bases respectively, with 13 bases between them. CDR1 SQVTM and CDR2 ANQGSEA come from the germline V gene. The CDR3 here is CSVDGTPIYNEQFF. The CDR3 nucleotides read TGCAGCGTTGATGGGACTCCGATTTACAATGAGCAGTTCTTC.

This chain connects TRBV30 to TRBJ2-7; possibly TRBD1 for D (7 bases). CDR1 is GTSNPN and CDR2 is SVGIG in the germline V gene (reference sequence). The CDR3 sequence is 13 residues long. V gave up 4 bases and J gave up 6 bases, with 16 bases separating them. CDR3 nucleotide sequence: TGTGCCTGGACATACAGGGGAGGATTCGAGCAGTACTTC. Its translation: CAWTYRGGFEQYF.

The V and J genes are TRBV7-2 and TRBJ1-3; D uncertain. This CDR3 spans 16 amino acids. V lost 4 bases, J lost 0 bases, and 13 bases lay in between. Germline CDR1 is SGHTA and CDR2 is FQGNSA. Here the CDR3 reads CASSSHLAVSGNTIYF. In DNA form, the CDR3 reads TGTGCCAGCAGCTCCCATTTAGCGGTCTCTGGAAACACCATATATTTT.

CDR3 nucleotides: TGCAGTGCCTTCTCGGGCTACGAGCAGTACTTC. Encoded protein: CSAFSGYEQYF. The V and J genes are TRBV20-1 and TRBJ2-7; the D is unclear. In germline, CDR1 is DFQATT, CDR2 SNEGSKA (reference sequence). The CDR3 covers 11 residues. V lost 6 bases, J lost 3 bases, and 9 bases lay in between.